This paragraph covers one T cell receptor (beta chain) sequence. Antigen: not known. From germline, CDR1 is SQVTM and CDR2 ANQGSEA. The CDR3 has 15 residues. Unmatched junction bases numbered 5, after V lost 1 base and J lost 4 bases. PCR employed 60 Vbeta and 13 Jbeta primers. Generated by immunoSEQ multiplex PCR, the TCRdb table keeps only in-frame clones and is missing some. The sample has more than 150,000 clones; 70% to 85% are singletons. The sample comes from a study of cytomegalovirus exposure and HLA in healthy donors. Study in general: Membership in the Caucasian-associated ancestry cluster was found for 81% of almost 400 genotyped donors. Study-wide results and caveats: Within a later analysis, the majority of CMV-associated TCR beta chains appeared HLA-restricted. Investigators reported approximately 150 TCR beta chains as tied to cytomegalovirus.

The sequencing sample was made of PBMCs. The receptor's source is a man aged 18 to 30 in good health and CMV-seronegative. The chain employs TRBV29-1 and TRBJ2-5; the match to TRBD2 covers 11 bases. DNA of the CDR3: TGCAGCGTTGAAGGTAGCGGGGGGGCCGGAGAGACCCAGTACTTC. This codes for CSVEGSGGAGETQYF.